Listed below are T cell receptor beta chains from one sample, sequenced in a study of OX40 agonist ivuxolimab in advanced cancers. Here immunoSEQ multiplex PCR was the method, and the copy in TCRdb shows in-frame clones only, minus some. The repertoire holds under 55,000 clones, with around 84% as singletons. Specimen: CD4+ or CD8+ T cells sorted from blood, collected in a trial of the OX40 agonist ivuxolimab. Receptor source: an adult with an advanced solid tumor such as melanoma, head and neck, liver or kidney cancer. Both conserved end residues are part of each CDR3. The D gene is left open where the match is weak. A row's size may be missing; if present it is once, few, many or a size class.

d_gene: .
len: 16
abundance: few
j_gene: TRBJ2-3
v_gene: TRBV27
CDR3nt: TGTGCCAGCAGTTTAGGGACTCCCTGGGCCTCAGATACGCAGTATTTT
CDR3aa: CASSLGTPWASDTQYF

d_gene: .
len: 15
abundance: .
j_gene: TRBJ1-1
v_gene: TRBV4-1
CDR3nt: TGCGCCAGCAGCCAAGATGTGGGGGCGAACACTGAAGCTCTCTTT
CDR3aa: CASSQDVGANTEALF

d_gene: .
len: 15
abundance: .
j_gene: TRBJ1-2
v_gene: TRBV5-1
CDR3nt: TGCGCCAGCAGCCTTAGGGACATTTCAACGGATGGCTACACCTTC
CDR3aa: CASSLRDISTDGYTF

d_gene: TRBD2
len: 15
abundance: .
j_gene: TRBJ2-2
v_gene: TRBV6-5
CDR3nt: TGTGCCAGCCAAGCGGGGGTGACGAACACCGGGGAGCTGTTTTTT
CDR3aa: CASQAGVTNTGELFF

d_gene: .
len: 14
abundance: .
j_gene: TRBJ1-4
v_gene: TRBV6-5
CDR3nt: TGTGCCAGCAGTAGGGACGGGTCTTGGGAAAAACTGTTTTTT
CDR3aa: CASSRDGSWEKLFF

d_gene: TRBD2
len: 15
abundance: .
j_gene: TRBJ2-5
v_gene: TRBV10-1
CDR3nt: TGCGCCAGCAGTCCGGGACTAGTCTTGCAAGAGACCCAGTACTTC
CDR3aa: CASSPGLVLQETQYF

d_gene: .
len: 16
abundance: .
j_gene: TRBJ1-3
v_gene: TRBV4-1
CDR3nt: TGCGCCAGCAGCCAAAAGTGGTGGGGGTCTGGAAACACCATATATTTT
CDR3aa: CASSQKWWGSGNTIYF

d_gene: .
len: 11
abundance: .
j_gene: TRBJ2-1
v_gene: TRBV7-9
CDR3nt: TGTGCCAGCAGCTTCGGTCTGGAGCAGTTCTTC
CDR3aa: CASSFGLEQFF

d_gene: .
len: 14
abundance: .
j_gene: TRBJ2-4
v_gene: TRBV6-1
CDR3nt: TGTGCCAGCAGTGAAAGACTAGGAGGGCAGCCTAAGTACTTC
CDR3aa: CASSERLGGQPKYF

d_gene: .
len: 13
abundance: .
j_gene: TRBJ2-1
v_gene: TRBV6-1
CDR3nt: TGTGCCAGCAGTTCTTACTCCTACAATGAGCAGTTCTTC
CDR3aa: CASSSYSYNEQFF

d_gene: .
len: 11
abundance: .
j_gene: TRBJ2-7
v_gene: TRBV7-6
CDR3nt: TGTGCCAGCAGCTATACGAGTGAGCAGTACTTC
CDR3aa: CASSYTSEQYF

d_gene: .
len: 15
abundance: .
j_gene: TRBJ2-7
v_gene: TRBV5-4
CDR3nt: TGTGCCAGCAGCGCCTCGGGACTGGATCTCTACGAGCAGTACTTC
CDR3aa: CASSASGLDLYEQYF

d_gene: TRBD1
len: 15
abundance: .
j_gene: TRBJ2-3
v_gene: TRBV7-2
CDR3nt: TGTGCCAGCAGTCGAACAGGGGGTGCTGGGGATACGCAGTATTTT
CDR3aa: CASSRTGGAGDTQYF

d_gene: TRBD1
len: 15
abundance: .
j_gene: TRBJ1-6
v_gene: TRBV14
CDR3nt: TGTGCCAGCAGCTCGAACCGGGACAGGGTTTCACCCCTCCACTTT
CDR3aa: CASSSNRDRVSPLHF